A single sample gave rise to the 16 T cell receptor beta chains below, sequenced in a study of post-analysis software for immune sequencing data. These receptors' antigens are unknown. Prepared libraries of TCR beta cDNA carried unique molecular identifiers. Each CDR3 protein is one row after TCRdb ran MiXCR on the PCR reads. Of approximately 630,000 distinct CDR3 sequences in the sample, 59% were seen once. Study results and limitations: Compared with controls, patients had more of about 5 TRBV segments, including TRBV5-6, TRBV5-1 and TRBV20-1.

Material for sequencing was blood. The receptors were sampled from a girl aged 2 to 9 with multiple sclerosis.

This chain connects TRBV3-1 to TRBJ1-1; D gene unclear. The CDR3 is 14 amino acids. Trimming cost V 1 base and J 10 bases, with 16 bases left between them. Per the germline V gene, CDR1 is LGHDT and CDR2 is YNNKEL (reference sequence). CDR3 DNA: TGTGCCAGCAGCCAAGCTTCAAGCCCGTGGGGAGCTTTCTTT. Amino acid sequence: CASSQASSPWGAFF.

V and J are TRBV12-3 or TRBV12-4 and TRBJ2-7; the D call may be TRBD1 or TRBD2 (5 bases each). The tail of the sequence fits TRBJ2-5 better, so the J call may be wrong. The CDR3 length is 15 residues. The CDR3 spells CASSTSTLGDETQYF. CDR3 sequence (DNA): TGTGCCAGCAGTACTTCCACGTTGGGGGATGAGACCCAGTACTTC.

This clonotype has just a few counts. The chain links TRBV7-9 to TRBJ2-1; D may be TRBD1 (6 bases). CDR1 and CDR2 from the germline V gene are SEHNR and FQNEAQ (reference sequence). This CDR3 comprises 12 residues. Trimming stripped 6 bases from V and 6 bases from J, with 9 bases between. CDR3: CASRLQGNEQFF. In nucleotides, the CDR3 is TGTGCCAGCAGACTACAGGGCAATGAGCAGTTCTTC.

V is TRBV4-3 and J is TRBJ2-6; the D is unclear. The germline CDR1 and CDR2 sequences are LGHNA and YSLEER. The CDR3 loop spans 17 amino acids. The V end lost 1 base, the J end lost 4 bases, and 14 bases lay between the germline ends. The CDR3 region has the DNA TGCGCCAGCAGCCAAGGCTTACGGACGGTGGGGGCCAACGTCCTGACTTTC. It codes for CASSQGLRTVGANVLTF.

This chain joins TRBV5-1 and TRBJ2-5, with TRBD1 matching over 8 bases. Germline V gene sequence: CDR1 SGHRS, CDR2 YFSETQ. V was pared by 7 bases and J by 2 bases, with 4 bases of the junction left unmatched. The CDR3 is made up of 13 amino acids. CDR3 amino acids: CASGTGNQETQYF. For the CDR3, the DNA is TGCGCCAGCGGGACAGGCAATCAAGAGACCCAGTACTTC.

The J gene is TRBJ2-1, the V gene TRBV29-1, with a possible D match to TRBD2 (5 bases). V was cut by 7 bases and J by 7 bases, with 11 bases left in between. Per germline, CDR1 SQVTM and CDR2 ANQGSEA. This CDR3 has 11 residues. This CDR3 is CSADTSNEQFF. The CDR3 nucleotides are TGCAGCGCCGATACTAGTAATGAGCAGTTCTTC.

V usage is TRBV20-1 and J usage is TRBJ1-5; D is uncertain. Germline V CDR1 and CDR2: DFQATT, SNEGSKA (reference sequence). This CDR3 has 13 amino acids. Trimming took off 2 bases at V and 5 bases at J, with 10 bases between the two ends. CDR3 sequence reads: CSARKTGDQPQHF. CDR3 DNA sequence: TGCAGTGCTAGAAAGACGGGTGATCAGCCCCAGCATTTT.

This chain joins TRBV6-1 and TRBJ1-5; tentative D call: TRBD1 (6 bases). The length of the CDR3 is 17 residues. With 4 bases removed from V and 0 bases from J, the gap between germline ends came to 16 bases. Germline CDR1 and CDR2: MNHNS and SASEGT. The CDR3 loop reads CASSGNWDINSNQPQHF. The CDR3 bases are TGTGCCAGCAGTGGGAACTGGGACATCAATAGCAATCAGCCCCAGCATTTT.

The V call is TRBV13, the J call TRBJ1-1; maybe TRBD1 (5 bases). In germline, CDR1 is PRHDT, CDR2 FYEKMQ (reference sequence). This CDR3 contains 13 residues. The V end was cut by 5 bases, the J end by 7 bases, with 14 bases between. CDR3 loop: CASSPGTGVEAFF. The CDR3 nucleotides are TGTGCCAGCAGCCCCGGGACTGGGGTTGAAGCTTTCTTT.

The chain couples TRBV4-3 to TRBJ1-2, with D uncertain. From germline, CDR1 is LGHNA and CDR2 YSLEER. V dropped 1 base and J dropped 5 bases, with 11 bases sitting between them. This CDR3 has 14 amino acids. The CDR3 spells CASSQVPTAYGYTF. DNA of the CDR3: TGCGCCAGCAGCCAAGTCCCCACCGCGTATGGCTACACCTTC.

A single count supports this clonotype. The V and J genes are TRBV3-1 and TRBJ2-1; no reliable D call. The V end was cut by 3 bases, the J end by 0 bases, with 9 bases between. This CDR3 is built from 15 residues. CDR1 is LGHDT and CDR2 is YNNKEL in the germline V gene (reference sequence). The CDR3 nucleotides are TGTGCCAGCAGCCAGGTCCGCAACTCCTACAATGAGCAGTTCTTC. Its translation: CASSQVRNSYNEQFF.

In this sample, this clonotype turned up a few times. The chain recombines TRBV29-1 with TRBJ2-5; the D gene is possibly TRBD1 (6 bases). The assigned J gene may be wrong: the sequence end matches TRBJ2-7 better. The CDR3 consists of 11 residues. Germline V gives CDR1 SQVTM, CDR2 ANQGSEA. The CDR3 here is CSVHRAGEQYF. In nucleotides, the CDR3 is TGCAGCGTTCACAGGGCTGGCGAGCAGTACTTC.

This chain joins TRBV7-9 and TRBJ2-7; tentative D call: TRBD2 (6 bases). Germline values: CDR1 SEHNR, CDR2 FQNEAQ (reference sequence). V was clipped by 4 bases and J by 2 bases, with 18 bases between them. The CDR3 extends over 16 amino acids. The CDR3 region is CASSWGDSNSPYEQYF. CDR3 bases: TGTGCCAGCAGCTGGGGGGACTCCAACTCTCCCTACGAGCAGTACTTC.

The V and J genes are TRBV5-1 and TRBJ2-3, with TRBD1 identical over 10 bases. CDR1 and CDR2 from the germline V gene are SGHRS and YFSETQ. This CDR3 is built from 16 residues. V trimming: 4 bases; J trimming: 3 bases; junction bases outside the gene matches: 8. CDR3 sequence reads: CASSPRTGGRTDTQYF. In DNA form, the CDR3 reads TGCGCCAGCAGCCCCCGGACAGGGGGTCGGACAGATACGCAGTATTTT.

The chain has TRBV11-2 and TRBJ1-1; a weak D match, TRBD1 (5 bases). CDR1 and CDR2 from the germline V gene are SGHAT and FQNNGV. Trimming removed 1 base at V and 9 bases at J, with 12 bases between. The CDR3 loop spans 13 amino acids. In nucleotides, the CDR3 is TGTGCCAGCAGCTTAGGCGGGACGGAAAAAGCTTTCTTT. Translation: CASSLGGTEKAFF. Complete variable domain (other parts from reference TRBV11-2 and TRBJ1-1): EAGVAQSPRYKIIEKRQSVAFWCNPISGHATLYWYQQILGQGPKLLIQFQNNGVVDDSQLPKDRFSAERLKGVDSTLKIQPAKLEDSAVYLCASSLGGTEKAFFGQGTRLTVV.

The chain couples TRBV12-3 or TRBV12-4 to TRBJ2-5, with a weak D call TRBD2 (5 bases). This CDR3 is 12 amino acids long. Trimming stripped 8 bases from V and 6 bases from J, with 13 bases between. The CDR3 is CASASRGQTQYF. The CDR3 DNA follows: TGTGCCAGCGCTAGCCGCGGGCAGACCCAGTACTTC.